The 10 T cell receptor beta chains in this list originate from one sample, sequenced in a study of blood T cell repertoires in COVID-19. The data were produced by immunoSEQ multiplex PCR, yet TCRdb's version contains in-frame clones alone and is incomplete. The sample lists over 300,000 clones, around nine tenths occurring once. The specimen was PBMCs or T cells enriched from blood (not recorded which). The source is a woman in her 30s who had recovered from COVID-19.

V usage is TRBV5-6 and J usage is TRBJ2-1, with D unclear. Per germline, CDR1 SGHDT and CDR2 YYEEEE. Between the trimmed V and J ends, which lost 2 bases and 7 bases, there was a span of 10 bases. CDR3 length equals 13 residues. The CDR3 loop is CASSFWYGNEQFF. The CDR3 nucleotides are TGTGCCAGCAGCTTTTGGTACGGGAATGAGCAGTTCTTC.

The chain uses TRBV15 and TRBJ1-5; D perhaps matches TRBD1 (5 bases). The V and J ends lost 1 base and 5 bases respectively, with 9 bases between them. The CDR3 has 14 amino acids. Per germline, CDR1 LNHNV and CDR2 YYDKDF (reference sequence). CDR3 in DNA: TGTGCCACCAGCAGAGGCGACAGAGATCAGCCCCAGCATTTT. This gives the protein CATSRGDRDQPQHF. Together with reference TRBV15 and TRBJ1-5, the CDR3 gives the full variable domain: DAMVIQNPRYQVTQFGKPVTLSCSQTLNHNVMYWYQQKSSQAPKLLFHYYDKDFNNEADTPDNFQSRRPNTSFCFLDIRSPGLGDTAMYLCATSRGDRDQPQHFGDGTRLSIL.

This chain connects TRBV7-9 to TRBJ1-2, with a tentative D call TRBD1 (5 bases). Trimming took off 1 base at V and 7 bases at J, with 10 bases between the two ends. The CDR3 totals 13 residues. Per germline, CDR1 SEHNR and CDR2 FQNEAQ (reference sequence). CDR3 in DNA: TGTGCCAGCAGCTTAGAACAAAGGGGTGGCTACACCTTC. This translates into CASSLEQRGGYTF. The full variable domain, its missing parts supplied by reference TRBV7-9 and TRBJ1-2, is DTGVSQNPRHKITKRGQNVTFRCDPISEHNRLYWYRQTLGQGPEFLTYFQNEAQLEKSRLLSDRFSAERPKGSFSTLEIQRTEQGDSAMYLCASSLEQRGGYTFGSGTRLTVV.

The chain has TRBV5-1 and TRBJ1-2, with 7 nucleotides matching TRBD1. The CDR3 is made up of 14 amino acids. The junction had 10 bases not matched to a gene; V was cut back by 4 bases and J by 7 bases. Germline V gene data show CDR1 as SGHRS and CDR2 as YFSETQ. The CDR3 nucleotides read TGCGCCAGCAGCCGGGGACAGAACCTATCTGGCTACACCTTC. Translation gives CASSRGQNLSGYTF.

The rearrangement joins TRBV7-9 to TRBJ1-2; no clear D gene. Trimming cost V 2 bases and J 6 bases, with 7 bases left between them. The CDR3 loop spans 12 amino acids. Germline CDR1 SEHNR, CDR2 FQNEAQ (reference sequence). CDR3 amino acids: CASSLRSDGYTF. CDR3 DNA sequence: TGTGCCAGCAGCTTAAGGAGCGATGGCTACACCTTC.

The CDR3 region is CASSSTGNEQYF. The CDR3 DNA follows: TGTGCCAGCAGCTCCACAGGGAACGAGCAGTACTTC. V is TRBV7-9 and J is TRBJ2-7; D is perhaps TRBD1 (6 bases). Germline CDR1 reads SEHNR; CDR2 reads FQNEAQ (reference sequence). The CDR3 length is 12 residues. Trimming shortened V by 4 bases and J by 5 bases, and 9 bases separated the two germline ends. Using reference TRBV7-9 and TRBJ2-7 for the parts outside the CDR3, the full variable domain is DTGVSQNPRHKITKRGQNVTFRCDPISEHNRLYWYRQTLGQGPEFLTYFQNEAQLEKSRLLSDRFSAERPKGSFSTLEIQRTEQGDSAMYLCASSSTGNEQYFGPGTRLTVT.

The V gene is TRBV7-9, the J gene TRBJ2-5; no clear D. The V gene lost 6 bases and the J gene lost 3 bases, with 11 bases spanning the gap. The germline CDR1 and CDR2 sequences are SEHNR and FQNEAQ (reference sequence). The CDR3 extends over 13 amino acids. The CDR3 DNA reads TGTGCCAGCAGTCCCGAGTCCGAAGAGACCCAGTACTTC. It encodes CASSPESEETQYF.

CDR3 sequence reads: CASSLRQVGGGYTF. DNA of the CDR3: TGTGCCAGTAGTCTACGACAGGTTGGGGGTGGCTACACCTTC. The rearrangement uses TRBV19 and TRBJ1-2; D is possibly TRBD1 (6 bases). Germline-derived CDR1 and CDR2 are LNHDA and SQIVND (reference sequence). With 5 bases removed from V and 7 bases from J, the gap between germline ends came to 17 bases. CDR3 length: 14 amino acids.

J is TRBJ1-1 and V is TRBV12-3 or TRBV12-4; unclear D gene. V lost 6 bases and J 7 bases, leaving 9 bases between the germline ends. CDR3 length equals 11 residues. DNA of the CDR3: TGTGCCAGCAGCAGACAAAGTGAAGCTTTCTTT. This sequence encodes CASSRQSEAFF.

The V and J genes are TRBV7-3 and TRBJ2-7; 9 nucleotides agree with TRBD2. The germline V gene has CDR1 SGHTA and CDR2 FQGTGA. This CDR3 has 16 residues. The junction had 12 bases not matched to a gene; V was cut back by 5 bases and J by 4 bases. This CDR3 reads CASSPYHGTSIYEQYF. CDR3 sequence (DNA): TGTGCCAGCAGCCCATACCACGGGACTAGCATTTACGAGCAGTACTTC.